The source of this TCR beta chain is a study of shared clonotypes between healthy human individuals. Regarding the study as a whole: With a handful of donors compared, 5% to 5.5% of naive CD4 clonotypes were shared.

About this clone: Its antigen is unknown.

V lost 2 bases to trimming and J lost 5 bases; unmatched junction nucleotides: 8. The germline V gene has CDR1 MNHNS and CDR2 SASEGT. This CDR3 region has 15 residues. TCRdb's copy holds only in-frame clones and misses some; the assay was immunoSEQ multiplex PCR. The sample carries 2,100,000 or so clones, about 94% recorded once. The specimen sequenced was naive CD4+ T cells sorted from blood. The subset denotes: CD45RA+ positively selected. This TCR derives from a young man in good health. This sequence joins TRBV6-1 and TRBJ2-5, with TRBD1 matching over 7 bases. CDR3 DNA sequence: TGTGCCAGCAGTGAAAATCAGGGGGTCGGCGAGACCCAGTACTTC. This gives the protein CASSENQGVGETQYF.